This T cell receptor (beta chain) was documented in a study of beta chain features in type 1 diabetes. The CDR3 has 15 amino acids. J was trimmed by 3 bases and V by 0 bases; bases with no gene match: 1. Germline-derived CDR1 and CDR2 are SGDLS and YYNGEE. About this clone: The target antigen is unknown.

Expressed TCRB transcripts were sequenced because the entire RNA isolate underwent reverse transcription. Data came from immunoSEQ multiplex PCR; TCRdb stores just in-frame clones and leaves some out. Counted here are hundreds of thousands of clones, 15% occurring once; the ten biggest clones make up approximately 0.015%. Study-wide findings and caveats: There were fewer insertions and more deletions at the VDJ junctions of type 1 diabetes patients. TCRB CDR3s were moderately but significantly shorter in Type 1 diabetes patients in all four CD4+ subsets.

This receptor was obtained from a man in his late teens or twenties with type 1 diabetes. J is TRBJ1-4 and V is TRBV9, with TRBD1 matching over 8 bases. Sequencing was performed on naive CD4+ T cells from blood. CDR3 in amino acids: CASSVGQGSNEKLFF. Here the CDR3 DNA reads TGTGCCAGCAGCGTAGGACAGGGGTCTAATGAAAAACTGTTTTTT.